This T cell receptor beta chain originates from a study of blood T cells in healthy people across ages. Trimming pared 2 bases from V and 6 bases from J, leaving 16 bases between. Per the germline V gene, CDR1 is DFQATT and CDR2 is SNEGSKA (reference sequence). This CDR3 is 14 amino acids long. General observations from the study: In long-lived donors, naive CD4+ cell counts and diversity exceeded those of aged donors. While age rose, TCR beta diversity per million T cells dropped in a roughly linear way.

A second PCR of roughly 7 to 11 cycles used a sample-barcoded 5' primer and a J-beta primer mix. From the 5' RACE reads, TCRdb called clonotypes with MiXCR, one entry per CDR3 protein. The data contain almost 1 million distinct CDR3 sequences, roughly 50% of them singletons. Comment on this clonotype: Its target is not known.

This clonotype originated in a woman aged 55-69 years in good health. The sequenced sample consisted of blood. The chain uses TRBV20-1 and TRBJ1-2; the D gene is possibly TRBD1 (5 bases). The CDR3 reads CSARFRGTRDGYTF. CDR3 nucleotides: TGCAGTGCTAGATTCCGTGGGACCCGGGATGGCTACACCTTC.